This T cell receptor (beta chain) was found in a study of T-cell reconstitution after alpha-beta-depleted transplantation in children (dated by TCRdb to 2016 to 2018). About the investigation overall: T-cell immune reconstitution after TCRalphabeta/CD19-depleted allogeneic hematopoietic cell transplantation in children was quantitatively tracked in the study by means of TCR repertoire profiling. Beyond this particular receptor, the publication reports: In some patients, high TCRbeta diversity at day 60 was attributed to recipient T cells and intrathymic progenitors that had survived conditioning. Apparently early alphabetaT-cell count recovery about two months after transplant reportedly relied on only several hundred rapidly expanded clones derived from non-depleted graft cells. Over subsequent months, a decline in hyperexpanded clone frequencies was noted, and after one year, T-cell counts and TCRbeta diversity were mostly ascribed to newly produced T cells.

Sequences SGDLS (CDR1) and YYNGEE (CDR2) are obtained from the germline V gene. The junction shows trimming of 0 bases on V and 3 bases on J, and the gene matches do not reach 3 bases of it. The CDR3 has 15 amino acids, counting the end cysteine and phenylalanine. This entry keeps only the CDR3 DNA: 45 bases, framed from base 1. Library method: PCR. Data came from an Illumina HiSeq 2500. TCR libraries were prepared with molecular barcoding, using unique molecular identifiers to normalize TCRbeta repertoire quantification. TCRdb reran the public reads through fastp at Q25 and MiXCR, keeping productive beta chains. Rows with a matching CDR3 protein are joined into one entry that keeps the most common DNA and genes. The sample profile shows around 580,000 distinct CDR3 sequences; 20% to 25% of them were found once. The ten largest clones represent over 12% of the sample. This clonotype was counted many times. The antigen it recognizes is unknown. No clone much larger than this one lies a single base away; base qualities are absent.

The sample's treatment or condition label, decoded: allogeneic hematopoietic cell transplantation with graft depleted of TCRalphabeta T cells and CD19 B cells. TCRalphabeta/CD19-depleted allogeneic hematopoietic cell grafts were given to the transplant recipients, all of whom were children. The sequence joins TRBV9 to TRBJ2-1; the junction holds 7 bases that match TRBD2. The clonotype was recovered from a boy younger than two who had a stem cell transplant for acute myeloid leukemia, so the T cells may come from the graft donor. The sequenced sample was PBMCs, mostly from graft donor cells, obtained 360 days after TCRalphabeta/CD19-depleted stem cell transplant. The DNA is as follows: TGTGCCAGCAGCGTAGCCGGGGGGAGCTACAATGAGCAGTTCTTC. It specifies CASSVAGGSYNEQFF.